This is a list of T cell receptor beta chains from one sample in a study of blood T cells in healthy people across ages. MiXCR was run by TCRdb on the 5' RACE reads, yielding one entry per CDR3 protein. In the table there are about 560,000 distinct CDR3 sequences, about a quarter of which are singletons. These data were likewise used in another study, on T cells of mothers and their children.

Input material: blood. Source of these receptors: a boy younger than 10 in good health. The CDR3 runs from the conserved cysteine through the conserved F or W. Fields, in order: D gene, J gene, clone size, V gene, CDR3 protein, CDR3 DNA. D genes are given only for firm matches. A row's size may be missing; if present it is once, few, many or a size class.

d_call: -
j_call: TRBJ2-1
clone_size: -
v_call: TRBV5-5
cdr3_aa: CASSPYTGNSEQFF
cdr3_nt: TGTGCCAGCAGCCCATATACCGGAAATTCCGAGCAGTTCTTC

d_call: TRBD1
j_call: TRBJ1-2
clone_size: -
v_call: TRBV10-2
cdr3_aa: CASSRDRGPGYTF
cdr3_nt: TGCGCCAGCAGTCGGGACAGGGGGCCAGGCTACACCTTC

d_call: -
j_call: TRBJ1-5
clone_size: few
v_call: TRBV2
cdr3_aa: CASTQVGGTPQHF
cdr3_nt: TGTGCCAGTACGCAGGTAGGAGGTACGCCCCAGCATTTT

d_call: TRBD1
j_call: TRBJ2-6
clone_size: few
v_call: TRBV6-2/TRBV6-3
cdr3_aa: CASRSGGASPRNVLTF
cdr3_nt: TGTGCCAGCAGATCAGGGGGCGCATCTCCCCGCAACGTCCTGACTTTC

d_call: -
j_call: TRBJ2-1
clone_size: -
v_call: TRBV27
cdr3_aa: CASMRGWNKEQFF
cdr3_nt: TGTGCCAGCATGAGGGGTTGGAACAAGGAGCAGTTCTTC

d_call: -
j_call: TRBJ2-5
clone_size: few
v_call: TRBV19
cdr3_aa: CASSGRGGFQETQYF
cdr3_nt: TGTGCCAGTAGTGGCAGAGGTGGATTCCAAGAGACCCAGTACTTC

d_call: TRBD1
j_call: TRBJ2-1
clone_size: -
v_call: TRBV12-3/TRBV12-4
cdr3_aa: CASSLATGGSYNEQFF
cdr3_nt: TGTGCCAGCAGTTTAGCGACAGGGGGCTCCTACAATGAGCAGTTCTTC

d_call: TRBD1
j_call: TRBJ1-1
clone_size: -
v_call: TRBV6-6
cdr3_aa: CASSADRAGTEAFF
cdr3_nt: TGTGCCAGCAGTGCTGACAGGGCAGGCACTGAAGCTTTCTTT

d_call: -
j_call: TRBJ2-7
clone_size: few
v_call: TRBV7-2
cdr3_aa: CASSLSPMIPYEQYF
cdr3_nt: TGTGCCAGCAGCTTATCGCCGATGATACCCTACGAGCAGTACTTC

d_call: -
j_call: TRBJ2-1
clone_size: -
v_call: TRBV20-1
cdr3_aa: CSATPGRVGEQFF
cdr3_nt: TGCAGTGCAACCCCTGGCAGGGTGGGTGAGCAGTTCTTC

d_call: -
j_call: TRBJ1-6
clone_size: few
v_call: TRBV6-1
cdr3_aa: CASSEMGALGSPLHF
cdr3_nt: TGTGCCAGCAGTGAAATGGGGGCCCTCGGGTCACCCCTCCACTTT

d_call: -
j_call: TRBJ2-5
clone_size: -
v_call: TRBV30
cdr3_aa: CAWSVPSLPAGTQYF
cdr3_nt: TGTGCCTGGAGTGTACCAAGCTTGCCGGCGGGGACCCAGTACTTC